The 32 T cell receptor beta chains given below trace back to one sample, sequenced in a study of Ad26.COV2.S vaccination and SARS-CoV-2 variants. Clones were read by immunoSEQ multiplex PCR, and TCRdb kept only the in-frame ones, dropping some. This sample yields roughly 330,000 clones, of which 90% are seen a single time; approximately 5% belongs to the top ten. The treatment was: 15 to 20 received Ad26.COV2.S at low or high dose, single or two shots; about 5 received placebo; per-sample allocation not given. At day 63 after the first vaccine or placebo injection, samples were drawn. Source: peripheral blood, taken in a trial of Ad26.COV2.S vaccine versus placebo. All receptors come from a person between 18 and 65 years old who received the Ad26.COV2.S COVID-19 vaccine or a placebo.

The V gene is TRBV19, the J gene TRBJ1-5; no clear D. The CDR3 has 16 residues. CDR1 LNHDA and CDR2 SQIVND come from the germline V gene (reference sequence). V shed 4 bases and J shed 1 base, with 14 bases lying between them. DNA of the CDR3: TGTGCCAGTAGTAATCCGCCAGGAGGGAGCAATCAGCCCCAGCATTTT. Amino acids: CASSNPPGGSNQPQHF. Filled out from reference TRBV19 and TRBJ1-5, the complete variable domain reads DGGITQSPKYLFRKEGQNVTLSCEQNLNHDAMYWYRQDPGQGLRLIYYSQIVNDFQKGDIAEGYSVSREKKESFPLTVTSAQKNPTAFYLCASSNPPGGSNQPQHFGDGTRLSIL.

The sample holds a few counts of this clone. The chain links TRBV7-2 to TRBJ2-7; 8 bases align to TRBD1. V shed 5 bases and J 4 bases; nucleotides not matched to a gene: 4. CDR1 and CDR2 from the germline V gene are SGHTA and FQGNSA. This CDR3 is built from 13 residues. The CDR3 reads CASSDGQGYEQYF. For the CDR3, the DNA is TGTGCCAGCAGCGATGGACAGGGTTACGAGCAGTACTTC.

As to this clone: Germline is not matched at one junction end, which may reflect a read error. The chain carries TRBV2 and TRBJ2-2; TRBD2 is a possible D gene (6 bases). Germline CDR1 and CDR2: SNHLY and FYNNEI. CDR3 length: 14 amino acids. CDR3 in amino acids: CASGTLDNIGELFF. CDR3 DNA sequence: TGTGCCAGCGGGACTCTTGATAACATCGGGGAGCTGTTTTTT.

The chain couples TRBV5-5 to TRBJ1-1, with D perhaps TRBD1 (6 bases). V lost 4 bases and J 0 bases, leaving 16 bases between the germline ends. The germline V gene encodes CDR1 SGHKS and CDR2 YYEKEE (reference sequence). This CDR3 has 16 residues. In DNA form, the CDR3 reads TGTGCCAGCAGCCCTCAGGGGAGGGGGTTGAACACTGAAGCTTTCTTT. Translating it yields CASSPQGRGLNTEAFF.

This clone was detected once. The CDR3 DNA follows: TGTGCCAGCATGGGGTGGGGAACTAGCACAGATACGCAGTATTTT. It specifies CASMGWGTSTDTQYF. J is TRBJ2-3 and V is TRBV11-3; D remains unclear. V was pared by 7 bases and J by 0 bases, with 14 bases between. CDR3 length: 15 residues. Germline V gene sequence: CDR1 SGHNT, CDR2 YENEEA.

The V and J genes are TRBV7-6 and TRBJ2-1; D call uncertain. Per germline, CDR1 SGHVS and CDR2 FNYEAQ. V was pared by 7 bases and J by 2 bases, with 18 bases between. The length of the CDR3 is 16 residues. This CDR3 reads CASTPTGRNAYNEQFF. The CDR3 region has the DNA TGTGCCAGCACCCCCACCGGCCGAAACGCCTACAATGAGCAGTTCTTC.

The rearrangement links TRBV6-1 to TRBJ1-4; 7 bases align to TRBD1. This CDR3 contains 16 residues. J lost 8 bases, V lost 2 bases, and 11 bases had no gene match. The V gene's germline CDR1 is MNHNS and CDR2 SASEGT. The CDR3 here is CASSEYRDRVGEKLFF. In nucleotides, the CDR3 is TGTGCCAGCAGTGAATATCGTGACAGGGTCGGAGAAAAACTGTTTTTT.

The chain joins TRBV6-2 or TRBV6-3 to TRBJ1-1; D remains unclear. This CDR3 comprises 12 residues. Trimming pared 6 bases from V and 8 bases from J, leaving 13 bases between. Germline V CDR1 and CDR2: MNHEY, SVGEGT. The CDR3: CASSSGPSEAFF. The CDR3 DNA reads TGTGCCAGCAGCTCGGGCCCTTCCGAAGCTTTCTTT.

A single count supports this clone. The chain employs TRBV4-3 and TRBJ1-2; 7 nucleotides align to TRBD1. The J segment lost 1 base and the V segment lost 3 bases, leaving 8 bases of the junction unmatched. The CDR3 consists of 16 residues. Germline V lookup: CDR1 LGHNA, CDR2 YSLEER. DNA for the CDR3: TGCGCCAGCAGCCACCGGGACAGAACTGATAACTATGGCTACACCTTC. Amino acids: CASSHRDRTDNYGYTF.

The chain uses TRBV6-1 and TRBJ1-6, with D possibly being TRBD1 (5 bases). V lost 3 bases and J 14 bases, leaving 17 bases between the germline ends. CDR1 and CDR2 from the germline V gene are MNHNS and SASEGT. This CDR3 is built from 14 residues. The CDR3 bases are TGTGCCAGCAGTGAGGTACTCAGGGTTCTGGCCCTCCACTTT. Protein sequence: CASSEVLRVLALHF.

The genes are TRBV7-9 and TRBJ1-2, with a tentative D call TRBD1 (6 bases). The germline CDR1 and CDR2 sequences are SEHNR and FQNEAQ (reference sequence). The CDR3 runs 16 residues. V dropped 5 bases and J dropped 0 bases, with 16 bases sitting between them. The CDR3: CASSSGTGRANYGYTF. The CDR3 nucleotides are TGTGCCAGCAGCAGTGGTACAGGGCGAGCTAACTATGGCTACACCTTC.

V usage is TRBV6-6 and J usage is TRBJ1-2; TRBD1 aligns across 7 bases. Germline V CDR1 and CDR2: MNHNY, SVGAGI (reference sequence). With 5 bases clipped from V and 8 bases from J, the junction kept 23 bases outside the gene matches. The length of the CDR3 is 18 residues. Here the CDR3 reads CASSRTPLQIGGWRGYTF. In DNA, the CDR3 is TGTGCCAGCAGTCGCACGCCTCTACAAATAGGGGGCTGGAGGGGCTACACCTTC.

This chain joins TRBV10-1 and TRBJ1-2, with unresolved D. Between the trimmed V and J ends, which lost 3 bases and 3 bases, there was a span of 14 bases. CDR1 and CDR2 from the germline V gene are WNHNN and SYGVQD (reference sequence). The CDR3 sequence is 15 residues long. The DNA for the CDR3 is TGCGCCAGCAGTGAAACCATTGGCGGCCACTATGGCTACACCTTC. Its translation is CASSETIGGHYGYTF.

This chain connects TRBV3-1 (or the pseudogene TRBV3-2) to TRBJ1-4, with D hard to call. The CDR3 runs 18 residues. CDR1 and CDR2 from the germline V gene are LGHDT and YNNKEL (reference sequence). V lost 3 bases and J lost 0, with 17 bases in between. This CDR3 reads CASSQAPPNSATNEKLFF. Here the CDR3 DNA reads TGTGCCAGCAGCCAGGCGCCCCCTAACAGTGCAACTAATGAAAAACTGTTTTTT.

J is TRBJ2-1 and V is TRBV7-6; D is undetermined. Between the trimmed V and J ends, which lost 2 bases and 9 bases, there was a span of 5 bases. Per germline, CDR1 SGHVS and CDR2 FNYEAQ. This CDR3 region has 11 residues. In DNA, the CDR3 is TGTGCCAGCAGCTTAAAGGTTGAGCAGTTCTTC. Amino acids: CASSLKVEQFF.

V gene TRBV6-5 combines with J gene TRBJ1-1; D perhaps matches TRBD1 (6 bases). The CDR3 sequence is 15 residues long. Germline assignment: CDR1 MNHEY and CDR2 SVGAGI. Trimming pared 1 base from V and 4 bases from J, leaving 13 bases between. The CDR3 coding sequence is TGTGCCAGCAGTTACTTTGGGGGGCAGGGCACTGAAGCTTTCTTT. As protein: CASSYFGGQGTEAFF.

The gene calls are TRBV11-2 and TRBJ2-7, with 7 bases fitting TRBD1. The CDR3 runs 17 residues. The V and J ends lost 0 bases and 2 bases, in that order; junction bases with no gene match: 10. Germline V CDR1 and CDR2: SGHAT, FQNNGV. The CDR3 sequence is CASSLDVFGDRPYEQYV. The CDR3 region has the DNA TGTGCCAGCAGCTTAGATGTTTTCGGGGACAGACCCTACGAGCAGTACGTC.

The gene calls are TRBV21-1 and TRBJ1-1. TRBV21-1 is a pseudogene locus. The CDR3 is 14 amino acids. CDR3 region: CASSMWYRNTEAFF. DNA for the CDR3: TGTGCCAGCAGCATGTGGTATCGGAACACTGAAGCTTTCTTT.

The CDR3 region is CASSLGTFFEQYF. DNA for the CDR3: TGTGCCAGCAGCTTAGGAACGTTCTTTGAGCAGTACTTC. This chain connects TRBV7-9 to TRBJ2-7; D is ambiguous. Germline V gene data show CDR1 as SEHNR and CDR2 as FQNEAQ (reference sequence). The CDR3 consists of 13 residues. Deletions cut 1 base from V and 7 bases from J, with 11 bases between.

Worth noting for this clone: Other DNA sequences from this sample encode an identical CDR3 as well. V and J are TRBV18 and TRBJ2-3, with D unclear. Per the germline V gene, CDR1 is KGHSH and CDR2 is LQKENI. V lost 0 bases and J lost 2, with 3 bases in between. This CDR3 has 13 residues. The CDR3 region is CASSPPSTDTQYF. The DNA for the CDR3 is TGTGCCAGCTCACCACCGTCCACAGATACGCAGTATTTT.

This clone was picked up one time. The J gene is TRBJ2-3, the V gene TRBV7-9; unclear D gene. The germline CDR1 and CDR2 sequences are SEHNR and FQNEAQ (reference sequence). The CDR3 sequence is 13 residues long. Trimming cost V 4 bases and J 2 bases, with 7 bases left between them. CDR3 loop: CASSWETTDTQYF. The DNA for the CDR3 is TGTGCCAGCAGCTGGGAAACCACAGATACGCAGTATTTT.

The gene calls are TRBV9 and TRBJ2-2; D is undetermined. This CDR3 comprises 14 residues. CDR1 and CDR2 (germline): SGDLS, YYNGEE. Trimming shortened V by 0 bases and J by 7 bases, and 10 bases separated the two germline ends. The CDR3 protein is CASSVERLNGELFF. In DNA form, the CDR3 reads TGTGCCAGCAGCGTAGAAAGGCTCAACGGGGAGCTGTTTTTT. The complete variable domain, with remaining parts taken from reference TRBV9 and TRBJ2-2, reads DSGVTQTPKHLITATGQRVTLRCSPRSGDLSVYWYQQSLDQGLQFLIQYYNGEERAKGNILERFSAQQFPDLHSELNLSSLELGDSALYFCASSVERLNGELFFGEGSRLTVL.

The V call is TRBV10-2, the J call TRBJ2-7, with D perhaps being TRBD1 or TRBD2 (6 bases each). Germline CDR1 WSHSY, CDR2 SAAADI. Between the trimmed V and J ends, which lost 5 bases and 5 bases, there was a span of 10 bases. The CDR3 loop spans 12 amino acids. Written as DNA, the CDR3 is TGCGCCAGCAGTAGAGGGGGGAACGAGCAGTACTTC. Its protein is CASSRGGNEQYF.

V usage is TRBV6-5 and J usage is TRBJ1-5; D might be TRBD1 (6 bases). There are 15 residues in the CDR3. The V gene lost 6 bases and the J gene lost 6 bases, with 18 bases spanning the gap. CDR1 and CDR2 (germline): MNHEY, SVGAGI. In nucleotides, the CDR3 is TGTGCCAGCAGCCTTACAGGGAAATGGAGTCAGCCCCAGCATTTT. This encodes CASSLTGKWSQPQHF.

CDR3: CASSRQLAGSTDTQYF. The CDR3 DNA is TGTGCCAGCAGCCGCCAACTAGCGGGGAGCACAGATACGCAGTATTTT. This chain connects TRBV7-2 to TRBJ2-3, with 10 bases aligning to TRBD2. Germline values: CDR1 SGHTA, CDR2 FQGNSA. The V and J ends lost 5 bases and 0 bases, in that order; junction bases with no gene match: 5. This CDR3 spans 16 amino acids.

V and J are TRBV29-1 and TRBJ1-2, with 9 bases lining up with TRBD1. J was trimmed by 7 bases and V by 3 bases; bases with no gene match: 12. CDR3 length equals 15 residues. Germline V CDR1 and CDR2: SQVTM, ANQGSEA. DNA of the CDR3: TGCAGCGTTGAGGCTTCGAACAGGGGGCAAGGTGGCTACACCTTC. Protein sequence: CSVEASNRGQGGYTF.

The genes are TRBV30 and TRBJ1-6; unclear D gene. Looked up from germline, CDR1 is GTSNPN and CDR2 is SVGIG (reference sequence). The CDR3 totals 12 residues. Trimming took off 3 bases at V and 9 bases at J, with 9 bases between the two ends. The CDR3 region is CAWRLRSSPLHF. The CDR3 coding sequence is TGTGCCTGGAGGCTGAGGAGTTCACCCCTCCACTTT.

CDR3 nucleotides: TGTGCCACCCGGACTGGGACGACGAACACTGAAGCTTTCTTT. Encoded protein: CATRTGTTNTEAFF. This chain joins TRBV15 and TRBJ1-1, with D perhaps matching TRBD1 (5 bases). V shed 8 bases and J shed 1 base, with 14 bases lying between them. CDR3 length: 14 amino acids. CDR1 LNHNV and CDR2 YYDKDF come from the germline V gene (reference sequence).

This chain uses TRBV19 with TRBJ1-1; TRBD1 matches at 9 bases. V trimming: 5 bases; J trimming: 1 base; junction bases outside the gene matches: 5. The CDR3 is 15 amino acids. The germline V gene has CDR1 LNHDA and CDR2 SQIVND (reference sequence). The CDR3 spells CASSDQGQGNTEAFF. The CDR3, as DNA: TGTGCCAGTAGTGACCAGGGACAGGGGAACACTGAAGCTTTCTTT.

This chain joins TRBV6-2 or TRBV6-3 and TRBJ1-2, with D hard to call. V was pared by 6 bases and J by 12 bases, with 17 bases between. From germline, CDR1 is MNHEY and CDR2 SVGEGT. This CDR3 has 12 amino acids. The CDR3 DNA reads as TGTGCCAGCAGCGTTCCGGGAACCCCCCACACCTTC. This translates into CASSVPGTPHTF.

V usage is TRBV4-1 and J usage is TRBJ1-2, with 7 bases fitting TRBD1. CDR1 and CDR2 from the germline V gene are MGHRA and YSYEKL. V was clipped by 3 bases and J by 5 bases; unmatched bases: 12. CDR3 size: 16 residues. The CDR3 DNA is TGCGCCAGCAGCCACAGCGACAGGGAGAGGCCTTATGGCTACACCTTC. Translating gives CASSHSDRERPYGYTF.

This clone was recorded a few times. The gene calls are TRBV6-6 and TRBJ2-7; D possibly uses TRBD1 or TRBD2 (5 bases each). The V gene's germline CDR1 is MNHNY and CDR2 SVGAGI (reference sequence). This CDR3 has 14 amino acids. The ends were cut back, 7 bases at V and 4 bases at J, with 17 bases in the middle. DNA of the CDR3: TGTGCCAGCACCCTTGGGGGTTTTGTGTACGAGCAGTACTTC. Amino acids: CASTLGGFVYEQYF.